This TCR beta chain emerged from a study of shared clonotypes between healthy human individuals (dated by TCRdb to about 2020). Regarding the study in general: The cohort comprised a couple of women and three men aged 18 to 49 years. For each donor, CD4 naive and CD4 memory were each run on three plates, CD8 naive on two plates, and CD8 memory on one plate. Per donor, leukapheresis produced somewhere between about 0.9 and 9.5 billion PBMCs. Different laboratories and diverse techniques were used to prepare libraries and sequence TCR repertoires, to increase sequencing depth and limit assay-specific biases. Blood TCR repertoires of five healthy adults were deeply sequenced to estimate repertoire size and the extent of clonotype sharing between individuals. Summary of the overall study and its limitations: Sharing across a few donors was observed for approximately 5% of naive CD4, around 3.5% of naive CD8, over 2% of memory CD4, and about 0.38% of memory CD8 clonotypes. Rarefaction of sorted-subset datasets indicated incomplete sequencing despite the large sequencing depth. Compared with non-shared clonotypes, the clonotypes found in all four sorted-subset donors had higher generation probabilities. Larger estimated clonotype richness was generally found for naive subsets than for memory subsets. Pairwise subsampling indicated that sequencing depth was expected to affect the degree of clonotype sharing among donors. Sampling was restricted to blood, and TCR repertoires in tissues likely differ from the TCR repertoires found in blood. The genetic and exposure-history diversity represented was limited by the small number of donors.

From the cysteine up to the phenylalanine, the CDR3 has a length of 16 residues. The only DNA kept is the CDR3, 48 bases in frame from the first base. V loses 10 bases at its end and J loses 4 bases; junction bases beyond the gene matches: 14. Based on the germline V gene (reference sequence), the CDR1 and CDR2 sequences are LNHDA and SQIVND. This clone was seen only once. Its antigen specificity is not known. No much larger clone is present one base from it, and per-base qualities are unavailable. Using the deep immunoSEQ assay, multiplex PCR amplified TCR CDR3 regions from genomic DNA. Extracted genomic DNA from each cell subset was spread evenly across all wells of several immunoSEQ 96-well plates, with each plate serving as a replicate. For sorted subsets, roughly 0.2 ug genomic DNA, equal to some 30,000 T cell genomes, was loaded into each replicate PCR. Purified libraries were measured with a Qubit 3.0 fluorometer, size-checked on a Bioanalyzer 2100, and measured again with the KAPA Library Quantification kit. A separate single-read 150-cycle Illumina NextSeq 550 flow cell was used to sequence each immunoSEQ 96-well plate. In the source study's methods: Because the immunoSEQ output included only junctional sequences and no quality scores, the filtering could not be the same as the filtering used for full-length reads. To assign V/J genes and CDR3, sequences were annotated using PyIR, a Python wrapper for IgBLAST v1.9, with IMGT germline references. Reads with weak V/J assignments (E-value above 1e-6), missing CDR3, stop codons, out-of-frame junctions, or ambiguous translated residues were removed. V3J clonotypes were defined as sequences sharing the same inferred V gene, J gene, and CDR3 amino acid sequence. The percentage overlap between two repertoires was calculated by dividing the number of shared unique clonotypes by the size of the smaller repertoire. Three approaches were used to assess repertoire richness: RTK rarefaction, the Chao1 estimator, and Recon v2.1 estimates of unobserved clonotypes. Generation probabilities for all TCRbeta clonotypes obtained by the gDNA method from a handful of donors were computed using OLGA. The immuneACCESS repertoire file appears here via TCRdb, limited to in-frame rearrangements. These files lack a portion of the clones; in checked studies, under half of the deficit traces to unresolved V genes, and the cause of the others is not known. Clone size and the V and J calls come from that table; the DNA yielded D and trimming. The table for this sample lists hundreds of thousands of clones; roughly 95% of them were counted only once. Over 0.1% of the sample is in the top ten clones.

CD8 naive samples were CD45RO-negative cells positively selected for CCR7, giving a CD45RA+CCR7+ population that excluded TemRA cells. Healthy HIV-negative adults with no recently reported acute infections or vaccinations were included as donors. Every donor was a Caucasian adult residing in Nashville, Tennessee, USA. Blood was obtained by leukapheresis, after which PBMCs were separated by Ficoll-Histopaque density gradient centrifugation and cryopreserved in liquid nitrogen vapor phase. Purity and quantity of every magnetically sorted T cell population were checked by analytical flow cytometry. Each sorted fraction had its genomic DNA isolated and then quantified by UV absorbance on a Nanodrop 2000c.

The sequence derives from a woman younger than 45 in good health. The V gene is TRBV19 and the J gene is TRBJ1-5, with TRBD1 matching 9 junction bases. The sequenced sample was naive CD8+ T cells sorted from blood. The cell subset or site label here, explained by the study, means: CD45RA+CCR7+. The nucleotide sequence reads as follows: TGTGCCACCCCCGGGACAGGGTTTTTTGGGAATCAGCCCCAGCATTTT. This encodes CATPGTGFFGNQPQHF.